One sample yielded the 28 T cell receptor beta chains listed below, sequenced in a study of blood T cell repertoires in COVID-19. The method was immunoSEQ multiplex PCR; TCRdb's version includes in-frame clones alone and lacks a portion of them. This sample yields 200,000 to 300,000 clones, of which roughly 88% are seen a single time; around 2.5% belongs to the top ten. The specimen was PBMCs or T cells enriched from blood (not recorded which). The receptors stem from a woman in her thirties or forties with acute COVID-19.

The rearrangement joins TRBV5-4 to TRBJ1-1, with D hard to call. Germline V gene lookup returns CDR1 SGHNT and CDR2 YYREEE (reference sequence). The CDR3 has 11 residues. V was trimmed by 3 bases and J by 7 bases, leaving 7 bases between them. The CDR3 reads CASSSQFEAFF. CDR3 coding DNA: TGTGCCAGCAGCTCACAGTTTGAAGCTTTCTTT.

The chain combines TRBV4-3 with TRBJ2-3; possibly TRBD2 for D (7 bases). V gave up 4 bases and J gave up 1 base, with 15 bases separating them. The CDR3 has 16 amino acids. Germline V gene data show CDR1 as LGHNA and CDR2 as YSLEER. The CDR3 loop is CASSRRGGVGTDTQYF. The DNA for the CDR3 is TGCGCCAGCAGCCGGAGGGGGGGAGTGGGCACAGATACGCAGTATTTT.

This chain connects TRBV5-4 to TRBJ1-1, with 9 bases matching TRBD1. Germline-derived CDR1 and CDR2 are SGHNT and YYREEE (reference sequence). The CDR3 consists of 14 residues. Germline trimming cut 1 base from V and 8 bases from J; bases unmatched to any gene: 6. CDR3 loop: CASSLTGGRKEAFF. CDR3 DNA sequence: TGTGCCAGCAGCTTGACAGGGGGCCGTAAAGAAGCTTTCTTT.

The chain joins TRBV5-1 to TRBJ1-2, with a tentative D call TRBD1 (6 bases). Germline V gene sequence: CDR1 SGHRS, CDR2 YFSETQ. This CDR3 contains 15 residues. Trimming stripped 0 bases from V and 4 bases from J, with 13 bases between. The chain's CDR3 is CASSLGAGAIYGYTF. The CDR3 DNA reads TGCGCCAGCAGCTTGGGGGCAGGGGCGATCTATGGCTACACCTTC. The full variable domain, with the rest looked up from reference TRBV5-1 and TRBJ1-2, is KAGVTQTPRYLIKTRGQQVTLSCSPISGHRSVSWYQQTPGQGLQFLFEYFSETQRNKGNFPGRFSGRQFSNSRSEMNVSTLELGDSALYLCASSLGAGAIYGYTFGSGTRLTVV.

The chain uses TRBV19 and TRBJ2-1; D may be TRBD2 (6 bases). Germline CDR1 LNHDA, CDR2 SQIVND (reference sequence). V shed 6 bases and J shed 3 bases, with 15 bases lying between them. The CDR3 covers 15 residues. This chain's CDR3 is CASRVEGLSYNEQFF. The CDR3 DNA sequence: TGTGCCAGTAGGGTCGAGGGACTCAGCTACAATGAGCAGTTCTTC.

The V gene is TRBV5-1, the J gene TRBJ2-6, with 9 nucleotides matching TRBD1. The CDR3 covers 20 residues. Per the germline V gene, CDR1 is SGHRS and CDR2 is YFSETQ. The V segment lost 3 bases and the J segment 0 bases; nucleotides outside the gene matches: 13. The CDR3 loop reads CASSSRTGAYSFSGANVLTF. The DNA for the CDR3 is TGCGCCAGCAGCTCTAGGACAGGGGCTTATTCCTTCTCTGGGGCCAACGTCCTGACTTTC.

This clone was counted a single time. The rearrangement joins TRBV7-9 to TRBJ2-1, with 11 positions matching TRBD2. The CDR3 has 17 residues. The trim removed 5 bases at V and 9 bases at J, leaving 15 bases unmatched. Per germline, CDR1 SEHNR and CDR2 FQNEAQ (reference sequence). The CDR3, as DNA: TGTGCCAGCAGCCTAGAGAGAACTAGCGGGAGTGGCCGTGAGCAGTTCTTC. The encoded protein is CASSLERTSGSGREQFF.

The J gene is TRBJ1-1, the V gene TRBV11-2; 7 nucleotides match TRBD1. V shed 6 bases and J 1 base; nucleotides not matched to a gene: 8. The CDR3 length is 15 residues. The V gene's germline CDR1 is SGHAT and CDR2 FQNNGV. CDR3 nucleotides: TGTGCCAGCAGTCTCTCGGGACAGAGGAACACTGAAGCTTTCTTT. Protein: CASSLSGQRNTEAFF.

The chain carries TRBV6-5 and TRBJ1-6; 9 nucleotides align to TRBD1. CDR3 length: 15 residues. Germline loops: CDR1 MNHEY, CDR2 SVGAGI. With 3 bases clipped from V and 9 bases from J, the junction kept 6 bases outside the gene matches. The CDR3 protein is CASSYYRGLGSPLHF. Here the CDR3 DNA reads TGTGCCAGCAGTTATTACAGGGGGCTGGGTTCACCCCTCCACTTT.

The CDR3 is CASSQEAPYEQYV. In nucleotides, the CDR3 is TGTGCCAGCAGCCAAGAGGCCCCCTACGAGCAGTACGTC. J is TRBJ2-7 and V is TRBV3-1 (or the pseudogene TRBV3-2); no clear D. Trimming removed 0 bases at V and 2 bases at J, with 5 bases between. The V gene's germline CDR1 is LGHDT and CDR2 YNNKEL (reference sequence). The CDR3 has 13 amino acids.

This clone was seen just once. The V call is TRBV19, the J call TRBJ1-5; TRBD1 is a possible D gene (5 bases). Germline V gives CDR1 LNHDA, CDR2 SQIVND (reference sequence). This CDR3 has 14 residues. The V end was cut by 7 bases, the J end by 5 bases, with 15 bases between. As DNA, the CDR3 is TGTGCCAGTAACGTCTGGCAGGGCCATCAGCCCCAGCATTTT. This translates into CASNVWQGHQPQHF.

This chain uses TRBV18 with TRBJ1-5, with D possibly TRBD1 on 5 matching bases. Trimming pared 0 bases from V and 4 bases from J, leaving 7 bases between. The CDR3 is made up of 14 amino acids. From germline, CDR1 is KGHSH and CDR2 LQKENI. The CDR3 sequence is CASSPPDRNQPQHF. The CDR3 coding sequence is TGTGCCAGCTCACCACCCGACAGAAATCAGCCCCAGCATTTT.

V gene TRBV3-1 (or the pseudogene TRBV3-2) combines with J gene TRBJ2-2, with 8 bases lining up with TRBD2. CDR1 and CDR2 (germline): LGHDT, YNNKEL (reference sequence). V gave up 6 bases and J gave up 6 bases; unmatched junction bases: 12. The CDR3 contains 16 residues. The chain's CDR3 is CASRDRASGSSGELFF. Here the CDR3 DNA reads TGTGCCAGCAGGGACCGGGCCAGCGGGAGTTCCGGGGAGCTGTTTTTT.

The rearrangement links TRBV7-2 to TRBJ2-3, with 9 bases identical to TRBD2. Germline V CDR1 and CDR2: SGHTA, FQGNSA. This CDR3 comprises 15 residues. With V trimmed by 3 bases and J by 0 bases, 1 base remained unmatched. The CDR3 region has the DNA TGTGCCAGCAGCTTGAGCGGGGGGAGCACAGATACGCAGTATTTT. It translates to CASSLSGGSTDTQYF.

This clone was seen only a few times. The identical CDR3 is also encoded by other nucleotide sequences in the sample. This rearrangement joins TRBV19 to TRBJ2-1; maybe TRBD1 (6 bases). V was shortened by 6 bases and J by 0 bases, with 12 bases between the two germline ends. Looked up from germline, CDR1 is LNHDA and CDR2 is SQIVND (reference sequence). The CDR3 extends over 15 amino acids. The CDR3 DNA is TGTGCCAGTAGGCCTGACAGGAGCTCCTACAATGAGCAGTTCTTC. Protein sequence: CASRPDRSSYNEQFF.

This clone has only one observation. The V call is TRBV18, the J call TRBJ2-1; 9 bases agree with TRBD2. Germline values: CDR1 KGHSH, CDR2 LQKENI. The CDR3 spans 15 residues. The V segment lost 3 bases and the J segment 3 bases; nucleotides outside the gene matches: 3. In DNA, the CDR3 is TGTGCCAGCTCACCTCTAGCGGGGTACTACAATGAGCAGTTCTTC. Protein product: CASSPLAGYYNEQFF.

The rearrangement links TRBV7-2 to TRBJ1-2; D ambiguous. The ends were cut back, 0 bases at V and 0 bases at J, with 5 bases in the middle. The CDR3 contains 14 residues. The germline V gene encodes CDR1 SGHTA and CDR2 FQGNSA. CDR3 nucleotide sequence: TGTGCCAGCAGCTTAGCGAGCTCTAACTATGGCTACACCTTC. Protein sequence: CASSLASSNYGYTF.

The chain recombines TRBV12-3 or TRBV12-4 with TRBJ1-1, with 8 bases identical to TRBD1. The CDR3 extends over 13 amino acids. V lost 6 bases and J lost 8; bases outside the gene matches: 8. The DNA for the CDR3 is TGTGCCAGCAGCCTTGACAGGGGCGGGGAAGCTTTCTTT. Translation gives CASSLDRGGEAFF.

The gene calls are TRBV5-5 and TRBJ2-7, with TRBD2 as a possible D gene (6 bases). Germline values: CDR1 SGHKS, CDR2 YYEKEE (reference sequence). The CDR3 runs to 14 residues. Trimming removed 0 bases at V and 7 bases at J, with 14 bases between. The CDR3, as DNA: TGTGCCAGCAGCTTGGCCAGGAGGGCTGGGGAGCAGTACTTC. This sequence encodes CASSLARRAGEQYF.

This chain joins TRBV29-1 and TRBJ2-1; the match to TRBD2 covers 9 bases. The CDR3 extends over 15 amino acids. Looked up from germline, CDR1 is SQVTM and CDR2 is ANQGSEA. The junction had 11 bases not matched to a gene; V was cut back by 6 bases and J by 5 bases. The CDR3 DNA reads as TGCAGCGTGGCCGAACCGGGACTAGCACACAATGAGCAGTTCTTC. Translating it yields CSVAEPGLAHNEQFF.

The sample holds one count of this clone. The CDR3 loop is CAWSRGGANEQYF. The CDR3 DNA reads as TGTGCCTGGAGCCGTGGGGGGGCCAACGAGCAGTACTTC. The chain employs TRBV30 and TRBJ2-7; TRBD2 is a possible D gene (7 bases). CDR1 GTSNPN and CDR2 SVGIG come from the germline V gene (reference sequence). V was pared by 3 bases and J by 5 bases, with 14 bases between. The CDR3 is 13 residues long.

The chain employs TRBV7-2 and TRBJ2-2; TRBD1 might be the D (5 bases). The ends were cut back, 3 bases at V and 5 bases at J, with 16 bases in the middle. Looked up from germline, CDR1 is SGHTA and CDR2 is FQGNSA. This CDR3 contains 16 residues. The CDR3 loop is CASSFRMAGLTGELFF. CDR3 coding DNA: TGTGCCAGCAGCTTCCGAATGGCAGGGTTGACCGGGGAGCTGTTTTTT.

This rearrangement joins TRBV10-3 to TRBJ1-3; D ambiguous. CDR3 length: 14 amino acids. V was shortened by 0 bases and J by 8 bases, with 11 bases between the two germline ends. Germline V lookup: CDR1 ENHRY, CDR2 SYGVKD. In DNA, the CDR3 is TGTGCCATCAGTGAGTCGAACGGAGGACACACCATATATTTT. Translated, it gives CAISESNGGHTIYF.

The chain is built from TRBV3-1 (or the pseudogene TRBV3-2) and TRBJ2-1; 14 bases match TRBD2. CDR1 and CDR2 from the germline V gene are LGHDT and YNNKEL (reference sequence). This CDR3 is 18 amino acids long. Trimming at V came to 1 base and at J to 9 bases, leaving 11 bases not matched to a gene. The CDR3 sequence: CASSQGRTSGGSLGEQFF. In nucleotides, the CDR3 is TGTGCCAGCAGCCAAGGGAGGACTAGCGGGGGGAGCCTTGGTGAGCAGTTCTTC.

V is TRBV7-2 and J is TRBJ1-1; a possible D gene is TRBD1 (5 bases). This CDR3 contains 14 residues. Germline-derived CDR1 and CDR2 are SGHTA and FQGNSA. The V gene lost 0 bases and the J gene lost 3 bases, with 8 bases spanning the gap. CDR3 residues: CASSLAHRHTEAFF. CDR3 DNA sequence: TGTGCCAGCAGCTTAGCGCACAGGCACACTGAAGCTTTCTTT.

The chain is built from TRBV5-1 and TRBJ2-3; 10 bases line up with TRBD2. The J segment lost 0 bases and the V segment lost 4 bases, leaving 5 bases of the junction unmatched. The CDR3 consists of 16 residues. Per germline, CDR1 SGHRS and CDR2 YFSETQ. Here the CDR3 reads CASSRPTSGSTDTQYF. CDR3 nucleotides: TGCGCCAGCAGCAGACCGACTAGCGGGAGCACAGATACGCAGTATTTT.

Concerning this clone: The sample has other DNA sequences that encode this CDR3 too. V and J are TRBV15 and TRBJ1-5; tentative D call: TRBD1 (5 bases). The V end lost 0 bases, the J end lost 0 bases, and 6 bases lay between the germline ends. CDR1 and CDR2 from the germline V gene are LNHNV and YYDKDF (reference sequence). This CDR3 is 15 amino acids long. In nucleotides, the CDR3 is TGTGCCACCAGCAGAGACAGGGTTAGCAATCAGCCCCAGCATTTT. Translated, it gives CATSRDRVSNQPQHF.

This clone has only one observation. This rearrangement joins TRBV2 to TRBJ1-6, with D uncertain. The CDR3 contains 14 residues. CDR1 SNHLY and CDR2 FYNNEI come from the germline V gene. V lost 6 bases and J 6 bases, leaving 12 bases between the germline ends. The CDR3 protein is CASRAFNPNSPLHF. CDR3 coding DNA: TGTGCCAGCAGGGCTTTCAACCCTAATTCACCCCTCCACTTT.